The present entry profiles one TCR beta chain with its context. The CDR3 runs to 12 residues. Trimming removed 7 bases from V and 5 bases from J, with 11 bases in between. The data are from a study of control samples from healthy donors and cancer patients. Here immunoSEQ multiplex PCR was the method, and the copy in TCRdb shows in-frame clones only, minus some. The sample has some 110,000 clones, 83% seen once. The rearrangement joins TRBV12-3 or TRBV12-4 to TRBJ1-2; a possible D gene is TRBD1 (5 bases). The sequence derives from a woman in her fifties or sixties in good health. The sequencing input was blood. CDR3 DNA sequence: TGTGCCAGCATCGAACGGGGGTATGGCTACACCTTC. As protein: CASIERGYGYTF.